This T cell receptor beta chain is from a study of T cells in Graves' hyperthyroidism and ophthalmopathy. Regarding the study as a whole: The model's output predicted ophthalmopathy at a median of approximately 6.5 months prior to onset.

As regards this clonotype: Its antigen is not identified.

RNA transcripts provided the source from which TCR beta CDR3 regions were amplified. The HTBI primer set served for first-round RT-PCR of the TCR CDR3. Each CDR3 protein is one row after TCRdb ran MiXCR on the multiplex PCR reads. The sample lists roughly 500,000 distinct CDR3 sequences, around 15% occurring once. The receptor comes from a woman aged 25 to 39 with Graves' ophthalmopathy. The specimen sequenced was blood.

The CDR3 loop reads CACRDARDGYTF. In nucleotides, the CDR3 is TGTGCCTGCCGGGACGCCCGTGATGGCTACACCTTC. The chain recombines TRBV24-1 with TRBJ1-2; D may be TRBD1 (5 bases). This CDR3 region has 12 residues. CDR1 and CDR2 (germline): KGHDR, SFDVKD. The V gene lost 12 bases and the J gene lost 6 bases, with 16 bases spanning the gap.